The 18 T cell receptor beta chains presented below share a single source sample, sequenced in a study of neurological immune-mediated disorders. TCRdb recomputed calls from the 5' RACE reads with MiXCR, one row per CDR3 protein. The sample records 36,000 or so distinct CDR3 sequences, approximately 10% being singletons. Sequencing input: PBMCs. The receptors shown here come from a woman in her twenties or thirties with HTLV-1-associated myelopathy (HAM/TSP).

In its sample, this clonotype is medium-sized. The chain links TRBV20-1 to TRBJ2-1, with 14 nucleotides matching TRBD2. V lost 6 bases, J lost 1 base, and 8 bases stayed unmatched. This CDR3 region has 17 residues. CDR1 and CDR2 from the germline V gene are DFQATT and SNEGSKA (reference sequence). The CDR3 protein is CSALGLAGGLSYNEQFF. Here the CDR3 DNA reads TGCAGTGCCCTTGGACTAGCGGGGGGCCTGTCCTACAATGAGCAGTTCTTC.

This clonotype was seen ten or more times. The CDR3 DNA reads as TGCAGTGCTAGAGCCGGGACAGGGGGCACTGAAGCTTTCTTT. Its protein product is CSARAGTGGTEAFF. The V and J genes are TRBV20-1 and TRBJ1-1; TRBD1 aligns across 11 bases. Germline V lookup: CDR1 DFQATT, CDR2 SNEGSKA (reference sequence). Germline trimming cut 1 base from V and 4 bases from J; bases unmatched to any gene: 2. The CDR3 totals 14 residues.

Concerning this clonotype: Its ends do not fully match the called genes, so a read error is possible. This chain links TRBV5-1 with TRBJ2-5, with 8 positions matching TRBD1. The CDR3 totals 14 residues. Germline CDR1 reads SGHRS; CDR2 reads YFSETQ. The CDR3 DNA follows: TGCGTCAGCAGCTTTGGACAGGGAGGCGAGACCCAGTACTTC. It codes for CVSSFGQGGETQYF.

Here the CDR3 reads CSAKPAGGPGGELFF. The CDR3 DNA is TGCAGTGCAAAGCCCGCGGGGGGGCCGGGCGGGGAGCTGTTTTTT. V usage is TRBV20-1 and J usage is TRBJ2-2, with TRBD2 matching 9 bases. Losses at the gene ends were 6 bases for V and 7 bases for J; bases not matched to a gene: 12. Per the germline V gene, CDR1 is DFQATT and CDR2 is SNEGSKA (reference sequence). CDR3 size: 15 residues.

This clonotype has a count of ten or more. This chain connects TRBV7-2 to TRBJ2-1; no reliable D call. Germline V gene sequence: CDR1 SGHTA, CDR2 FQGNSA. The CDR3 extends over 12 amino acids. The V gene lost 0 bases and the J gene lost 7 bases, with 4 bases spanning the gap. CDR3 region: CASSLAVNEQFF. For the CDR3, the DNA is TGTGCCAGCAGCTTAGCGGTAAATGAGCAGTTCTTC.

At least ten counts were recorded for this clonotype. V gene TRBV7-9 combines with J gene TRBJ1-5; D uncertain. Germline-derived CDR1 and CDR2 are SEHNR and FQNEAQ (reference sequence). Trimming stripped 1 base from V and 2 bases from J, with 3 bases between. The CDR3 runs 13 residues. The CDR3 reads CASSLERNQPQHF. The CDR3 region has the DNA TGTGCCAGCAGCTTAGAACGCAATCAGCCCCAGCATTTT.

This clonotype appeared many times. The V and J genes are TRBV6-5 and TRBJ2-1, with a tentative D call TRBD1 (6 bases). Trimming cost V 4 bases and J 0 bases, with 7 bases left between them. The CDR3 is made up of 14 amino acids. Germline CDR1 and CDR2: MNHEY and SVGAGI. The CDR3 spells CASSLTGSYNEQFF. The DNA for the CDR3 is TGTGCCAGCAGTTTGACAGGCTCCTACAATGAGCAGTTCTTC.

This clonotype was counted ten times or more. The chain joins TRBV6-1 to TRBJ1-4, with D unclear. V was pared by 6 bases and J by 8 bases, with 16 bases between. The CDR3 extends over 14 amino acids. Germline CDR1 and CDR2: MNHNS and SASEGT. As DNA, the CDR3 is TGTGCCAGCAGCCAAACTGGACGGCAGGAAAAACTGTTTTTT. Amino acids: CASSQTGRQEKLFF.

This clonotype was recorded at least ten times. The J gene is TRBJ2-7, the V gene TRBV12-3 or TRBV12-4, with TRBD1 matching over 8 bases. V trimming: 6 bases; J trimming: 3 bases; junction bases outside the gene matches: 4. This CDR3 comprises 13 residues. CDR3 loop: CASSTGQGYEQYF. As DNA, the CDR3 is TGTGCCAGCAGCACCGGACAGGGCTACGAGCAGTACTTC.

There are many counts of this clonotype. The CDR3 nucleotides read TGCAGTGCTATCGACCAATTGGGAACTGAAGCTTTCTTT. Translation: CSAIDQLGTEAFF. The genes are TRBV20-1 and TRBJ1-1; D unclear. Trimming cost V 4 bases and J 5 bases, with 14 bases left between them. Germline V gene data show CDR1 as DFQATT and CDR2 as SNEGSKA (reference sequence). This CDR3 comprises 13 residues.

This clonotype was picked up many times. The chain employs TRBV20-1 and TRBJ2-3, with D unclear. V lost 2 bases to trimming and J lost 5 bases, with 11 bases between them. CDR3 length equals 13 residues. Germline V gene sequence: CDR1 DFQATT, CDR2 SNEGSKA (reference sequence). CDR3 loop: CSARSEGLDTQYF. The CDR3 DNA sequence: TGCAGTGCTAGATCAGAAGGGTTAGATACGCAGTATTTT.

Within the sample, this clonotype is medium-sized (0.01 to 0.1%). The chain links TRBV20-1 to TRBJ2-5; no firm D call. V gave up 0 bases and J gave up 7 bases, with 6 bases separating them. CDR1 and CDR2 (germline): DFQATT, SNEGSKA (reference sequence). The CDR3 extends over 11 amino acids. For the CDR3, the DNA is TGCAGTGCTAGAGATGCGGTGACCCAGTACTTC. It encodes CSARDAVTQYF.

Ten or more counts support this clonotype. The chain carries TRBV20-1 and TRBJ2-3; 12 bases are a match to TRBD1. Germline CDR1 reads DFQATT; CDR2 reads SNEGSKA (reference sequence). J was trimmed by 4 bases and V by 3 bases; bases with no gene match: 2. This CDR3 contains 14 residues. This chain's CDR3 is CSASGTGGPDTQYF. The CDR3 bases are TGCAGTGCTAGCGGGACAGGGGGCCCAGATACGCAGTATTTT.

This clonotype was picked up many times. The gene calls are TRBV20-1 and TRBJ1-4, with D perhaps TRBD1 (5 bases). The CDR3 totals 16 residues. V lost 0 bases to trimming and J lost 6 bases, with 17 bases between them. CDR1 is DFQATT, CDR2 SNEGSKA, per germline (reference sequence). CDR3 DNA sequence: TGCAGTGCTAGAGATAAGGGTGCAGGGAATTATGAAAAACTGTTTTTT. As protein: CSARDKGAGNYEKLFF.

The table lists this clonotype with many counts. Its ends do not fully match the called genes, so a read error is possible. V and J are TRBV5-1 and TRBJ2-3, with 9 bases aligning to TRBD1. Germline V lookup: CDR1 SGHRS, CDR2 YFSETQ. The CDR3 spans 15 residues. CDR3 nucleotide sequence: TGCGCCAGCACCTTGGGACAGGGCCCGTGGGGGACGCAGTATTTT. Translated, it gives CASTLGQGPWGTQYF.

This clonotype was seen repeatedly, ten times or more. V gene TRBV2 combines with J gene TRBJ2-1, with 7 bases aligning to TRBD1. This CDR3 spans 11 amino acids. The germline gives CDR1 SNHLY, CDR2 FYNNEI. The trim removed 8 bases at V and 8 bases at J, leaving 3 bases unmatched. CDR3 nucleotides: TGTGCCAGCCGACAGGGCTATGAGCAGTTCTTC. Amino acid sequence: CASRQGYEQFF. The variable domain in full, completed from reference TRBV2 and TRBJ2-1, reads EPEVTQTPSHQVTQMGQEVILRCVPISNHLYFYWYRQILGQKVEFLVSFYNNEISEKSEIFDDQFSVERPDGSNFTLKIRSTKLEDSAMYFCASRQGYEQFFGPGTRLTVL.

This clonotype was observed at least ten times. The chain recombines TRBV5-1 with TRBJ2-3; D is perhaps TRBD1 or TRBD2 (6 bases each). CDR1 SGHRS and CDR2 YFSETQ come from the germline V gene. Between the trimmed V and J ends, which lost 4 bases and 5 bases, there was a span of 14 bases. This CDR3 is 14 amino acids long. The CDR3 spells CASSQRGPGDTQYF. The CDR3 bases are TGCGCCAGCAGCCAACGGGGGCCAGGAGATACGCAGTATTTT.

V and J are TRBV5-1 and TRBJ1-2; D gene unclear. The CDR3 totals 15 residues. Trimming left V 2 bases short and J 6 bases short, with 17 bases between. Germline V gives CDR1 SGHRS, CDR2 YFSETQ. The CDR3, as DNA: TGCGCCAGCAGCTTACGCGACGGACTTGGGGATGGCTACACCTTC. Protein: CASSLRDGLGDGYTF.